The 27 T cell receptor beta chains below all came from one sample that was sequenced in a study of blood T cell repertoires in COVID-19. This table comes from immunoSEQ multiplex PCR, and its TCRdb copy is limited to in-frame clones, with some not included. The sample has 68,000 or so clones, 82% seen once. The sample was peripheral blood. The receptors were gathered from a human donor in a cohort sampled during active COVID-19.

V usage is TRBV7-9 and J usage is TRBJ1-4, with 9 bases that match TRBD1. The CDR3 consists of 15 residues. J lost 8 bases, V lost 5 bases, and 9 bases had no gene match. Germline CDR1 and CDR2: SEHNR and FQNEAQ (reference sequence). The CDR3 DNA follows: TGTGCCAGCAGCCCCCCCGGGACAGGGAACGAAAAACTGTTTTTT. It is translated as CASSPPGTGNEKLFF.

The V gene is TRBV27, the J gene TRBJ2-6; 8 bases line up with TRBD1. The germline CDR1 and CDR2 sequences are MNHEY and SMNVEV (reference sequence). This CDR3 is 23 amino acids long. V dropped 3 bases and J dropped 0; count of bases not matched to a gene: 22. CDR3 bases: TGTGCCAGCAGTTTTAGGCGAGGCAGGGGGCTGTTCATACCGGCCTCTGGGGCCAACGTCCTGACTTTC. Protein product: CASSFRRGRGLFIPASGANVLTF.

The chain recombines TRBV28 with TRBJ2-7; TRBD2 is a possible D gene (6 bases). The germline CDR1 and CDR2 sequences are MDHEN and SYDVKM. The CDR3 runs to 13 residues. Deletions cut 2 bases from V and 5 bases from J, with 10 bases between. The CDR3 bases are TGTGCCAGCAGTTTAAGAGCGGGTAACGAGCAGTACTTC. Translation gives CASSLRAGNEQYF.

The V gene is TRBV5-1, the J gene TRBJ2-7; 7 bases agree with TRBD1. Germline V gene data show CDR1 as SGHRS and CDR2 as YFSETQ. V shed 0 bases, J shed 7 bases, and the junction held 7 bases outside the gene matches. The CDR3 runs to 14 residues. Here the CDR3 reads CASSLGDSPLEQYF. In DNA form, the CDR3 reads TGCGCCAGCAGCTTGGGGGACAGCCCATTGGAGCAGTACTTC.

This chain connects TRBV19 to TRBJ1-5; 7 bases agree with TRBD1. J gave up 5 bases and V 1 base, and 8 bases lay outside the gene matches. Germline values: CDR1 LNHDA, CDR2 SQIVND (reference sequence). The CDR3 covers 16 residues. The CDR3 DNA is TGTGCCAGTAGTATAGGATCCAGGGGGTCCCATCAGCCCCAGCATTTT. Translated: CASSIGSRGSHQPQHF. The full variable domain, its missing parts supplied by reference TRBV19 and TRBJ1-5, is DGGITQSPKYLFRKEGQNVTLSCEQNLNHDAMYWYRQDPGQGLRLIYYSQIVNDFQKGDIAEGYSVSREKKESFPLTVTSAQKNPTAFYLCASSIGSRGSHQPQHFGDGTRLSIL.

V gene TRBV24-1 combines with J gene TRBJ1-4; D might be TRBD1 (5 bases). The length of the CDR3 is 15 residues. Germline V CDR1 and CDR2: KGHDR, SFDVKD. Trimming removed 2 bases at V and 0 bases at J, with 6 bases between. Here the CDR3 DNA reads TGTGCCACCAGTGATTCAGGGACAACTAATGAAAAACTGTTTTTT. Amino acids: CATSDSGTTNEKLFF.

J is TRBJ1-3 and V is TRBV19; D unclear. There are 14 residues in the CDR3. The V end lost 6 bases, the J end lost 0 bases, and 9 bases lay between the germline ends. CDR1 and CDR2 from the germline V gene are LNHDA and SQIVND (reference sequence). The CDR3 DNA follows: TGTGCCAGTAGGGCTCTCCACTCTGGAAACACCATATATTTT. It translates to CASRALHSGNTIYF.

This sequence joins TRBV28 and TRBJ2-1; D is undetermined. Trimming took off 5 bases at V and 4 bases at J, with 6 bases between the two ends. Germline-derived CDR1 and CDR2 are MDHEN and SYDVKM. This CDR3 region has 12 residues. The CDR3 region has the DNA TGTGCCAGCAGTCCGCAGTACAATGAGCAGTTCTTC. Its translation: CASSPQYNEQFF.

V usage is TRBV13 and J usage is TRBJ1-1, with no clear D. Germline assignment: CDR1 PRHDT and CDR2 FYEKMQ (reference sequence). The V end was cut by 0 bases, the J end by 8 bases, with 13 bases between. The CDR3 is 14 amino acids. The CDR3 reads CASSLGPPLSEAFF. CDR3 sequence (DNA): TGTGCCAGCAGCTTAGGCCCCCCTTTATCCGAAGCTTTCTTT.

Details on this clone: The junction does not match germline at one end; this may be a read error. The chain is built from TRBV2 and TRBJ2-3, with 8 bases that match TRBD2. The length of the CDR3 is 13 residues. Germline V gives CDR1 SNHLY, CDR2 FYNNEI. The CDR3 loop reads CASRAEGLAGPDF. The CDR3 DNA reads as TGTGCCAGCAGGGCCGAAGGGCTAGCGGGCCCAGATTTT.

V and J are TRBV4-1 and TRBJ2-2; 7 bases line up with TRBD1. CDR3 size: 16 residues. V lost 3 bases and J lost 4; bases outside the gene matches: 8. Germline V gives CDR1 MGHRA, CDR2 YSYEKL. The CDR3 DNA is TGCGCCAGCAGCCATGGATGGACAGGAGTCACCGGGGAGCTGTTTTTT. Translation: CASSHGWTGVTGELFF.

CDR3 sequence (DNA): TGTGCCAGCAGCAGCTGGACAGGCAATTTCTATGAGCAGTTCTTC. This codes for CASSSWTGNFYEQFF. The chain recombines TRBV28 with TRBJ2-1, with 7 bases that match TRBD1. CDR1 is MDHEN and CDR2 is SYDVKM in the germline V gene. The CDR3 extends over 15 amino acids. V shed 6 bases, J shed 8 bases, and the junction held 13 bases outside the gene matches.

This sequence joins TRBV6-6 and TRBJ1-1; tentatively, D is TRBD1 (6 bases). The CDR3 runs to 12 residues. The ends were cut back, 5 bases at V and 10 bases at J, with 14 bases in the middle. Germline V CDR1 and CDR2: MNHNY, SVGAGI (reference sequence). The CDR3 loop is CASSAQGRGAFF. The CDR3 nucleotides are TGTGCCAGCAGTGCACAGGGAAGAGGAGCTTTCTTT.

The rearrangement joins TRBV4-1 to TRBJ1-1; weak D call: TRBD1 (6 bases). Germline V gene sequence: CDR1 MGHRA, CDR2 YSYEKL. Trimming removed 10 bases at V and 5 bases at J, with 11 bases between. The CDR3 covers 11 residues. CDR3 sequence: CAIQGRTEAFF. As DNA, the CDR3 is TGCGCCATACAGGGACGGACTGAAGCTTTCTTT.

The V gene is TRBV11-2, the J gene TRBJ2-1, with D possibly being TRBD1 (5 bases). Germline CDR1 reads SGHAT; CDR2 reads FQNNGV. Between the trimmed V and J ends, which lost 4 bases and 6 bases, there was a span of 16 bases. This CDR3 contains 15 residues. CDR3 region: CASSSDKGPPNEQFF. In DNA, the CDR3 is TGTGCCAGCAGCTCGGACAAAGGGCCCCCCAATGAGCAGTTCTTC.

This chain connects TRBV19 to TRBJ2-1; maybe TRBD2 (5 bases). Germline-derived CDR1 and CDR2 are LNHDA and SQIVND (reference sequence). There are 15 residues in the CDR3. The V and J ends lost 2 bases and 6 bases respectively, with 14 bases between them. CDR3 coding DNA: TGTGCCAGTAGTATATTCGGAACCGGGGTCAATGAGCAGTTCTTC. Protein sequence: CASSIFGTGVNEQFF.

This rearrangement joins TRBV27 to TRBJ1-1; D is unresolved. Germline values: CDR1 MNHEY, CDR2 SMNVEV (reference sequence). Trimming took 1 base from V and 4 from J, leaving 7 bases between them. The CDR3 runs to 13 residues. The CDR3 DNA sequence: TGTGCCAGCAGTTTATTCCGGGGCACTGAAGCTTTCTTT. It specifies CASSLFRGTEAFF.

This clone was counted only a few times. The rearrangement links TRBV30 to TRBJ2-5, with D perhaps TRBD1 (5 bases). The germline CDR1 and CDR2 sequences are GTSNPN and SVGIG (reference sequence). This CDR3 contains 15 residues. Trimming pared 4 bases from V and 5 bases from J, leaving 20 bases between. DNA of the CDR3: TGTGCCTGGAATTTGGGGCTCTCCCGGAATGAGACCCAGTACTTC. Protein sequence: CAWNLGLSRNETQYF.

This chain's CDR3 is CASSQDEAGGQNEQYF. The CDR3 region has the DNA TGCGCCAGCAGCCAAGATGAAGCGGGGGGGCAGAACGAGCAGTACTTC. The V and J genes are TRBV4-1 and TRBJ2-7, with 10 positions matching TRBD2. The V gene's germline CDR1 is MGHRA and CDR2 YSYEKL. Trimming at V came to 0 bases and at J to 5 bases, leaving 7 bases not matched to a gene. This CDR3 has 16 amino acids.

CDR3 sequence (DNA): TGTGCCAGCAGCCAAGAAACCGCGGGGTTCTTTAGCTACGAGCAGTACTTC. It is translated as CASSQETAGFFSYEQYF. The chain carries TRBV4-2 and TRBJ2-7; TRBD2 might be the D (6 bases). V shed 0 bases and J shed 3 bases, with 18 bases lying between them. The germline CDR1 and CDR2 sequences are LGHNA and YNFKEQ. CDR3 length: 17 amino acids.

This clone appeared once. Its ends do not fully match the called genes, so a read error is possible. Here the CDR3 DNA reads TGTGCCAGCAGGGTTAGCGGGGGATCCTTCAATGAGCAGTTCTTC. Translating gives CASRVSGGSFNEQFF. The chain recombines TRBV6-5 with TRBJ2-1; 9 nucleotides match TRBD2. The germline CDR1 and CDR2 sequences are MNHEY and SVGAGI. CDR3 length equals 15 residues.

On this clone itself: One end of the junction varies from germline; a read error may be responsible. The rearrangement joins TRBV11-2 to TRBJ2-4; TRBD1 agrees at 8 bases. The germline gives CDR1 SGHAT, CDR2 FQNNGV. This CDR3 contains 12 residues. This CDR3 is CASSLAGGAFQF. CDR3 nucleotide sequence: TGTGCCAGCAGCTTAGCAGGGGGCGCGTTTCAGTTC.

The J gene is TRBJ2-1, the V gene TRBV6-2 or TRBV6-3; D is possibly TRBD2 (5 bases). V dropped 6 bases and J dropped 6 bases, with 24 bases sitting between them. The CDR3 consists of 17 residues. Germline-derived CDR1 and CDR2 are MNHEY and SVGEGT. DNA of the CDR3: TGTGCCAGCAGCGCCTTTGGACTGGAGAGGGCTTTCAATGAGCAGTTCTTC. Amino acid sequence: CASSAFGLERAFNEQFF.

This rearrangement joins TRBV28 to TRBJ1-2, with D maybe TRBD1 (5 bases). Per the germline V gene, CDR1 is MDHEN and CDR2 is SYDVKM. The germline V and J ends were trimmed by 1 base and 8 bases, with 8 bases remaining between them. CDR3 length: 12 amino acids. The DNA for the CDR3 is TGTGCCAGCAGTTTATTACAGGCGGGCTACACCTTC. This gives the protein CASSLLQAGYTF.

The V and J genes are TRBV4-3 and TRBJ1-2; tentatively, D is TRBD1 (6 bases). In germline, CDR1 is LGHNA, CDR2 YSLEER. V was clipped by 0 bases and J by 7 bases, with 12 bases between them. This CDR3 is 14 amino acids long. The CDR3 region is CASSQDRGALGYTF. The CDR3 region has the DNA TGCGCCAGCAGCCAAGATCGGGGGGCGCTTGGCTACACCTTC.

This clone has only a few counts. CDR3 nucleotide sequence: TGTGCCAGCAGCTTTGCCCCCGGGAGGGAGCTGTTTTTT. Protein: CASSFAPGRELFF. The V gene is TRBV11-1, the J gene TRBJ2-2, with D tentatively TRBD2 (5 bases). V lost 3 bases, J lost 9 bases, and 11 bases lay in between. CDR1 and CDR2 (germline): SGHAT, FQDESV (reference sequence). The CDR3 is made up of 13 amino acids.

This clone was seen only a few times. The rearrangement links TRBV5-4 to TRBJ2-5; possibly TRBD2 for D (6 bases). CDR3 length: 13 residues. The germline V and J ends were trimmed by 1 base and 7 bases, with 11 bases remaining between them. Germline CDR1 SGHNT, CDR2 YYREEE (reference sequence). The CDR3 bases are TGTGCCAGCAGCTTGCCGCGGGGTGGGACCCAGTACTTC. It specifies CASSLPRGGTQYF.